The T cell receptor beta chain under discussion was sequenced for a study of identical twins. As for this clonotype: Its matching antigen is unknown.

General study findings and limits: Twins showed weaker excess sharing in their beta out-of-frame sequences.

The CDR3 extends over 14 amino acids. V was clipped by 6 bases and J by 1 base, with 10 bases between them. In germline, CDR1 is ENHRY, CDR2 SYGVKD. TCRdb re-derived calls from the 5' RACE reads in MiXCR, one entry per CDR3 protein. The sample has roughly 690,000 distinct CDR3 sequences, 21% seen once. Healthy Caucasians, and only they, were the donors. In addition, the sample was reused for a study of T cells expressing NK-cell markers. In that study: Serological testing identified most of the eight sequenced donors as HCMV-seropositive and one as seronegative.

The TCR comes from a young woman in good health. The chain recombines TRBV10-3 with TRBJ2-1, with a possible D match to TRBD1 (6 bases). The sequenced material came from PBMCs. CDR3 protein: CAIRTGTSYNEQFF. The CDR3 DNA sequence: TGTGCCATCAGGACGGGGACATCCTACAATGAGCAGTTCTTC.